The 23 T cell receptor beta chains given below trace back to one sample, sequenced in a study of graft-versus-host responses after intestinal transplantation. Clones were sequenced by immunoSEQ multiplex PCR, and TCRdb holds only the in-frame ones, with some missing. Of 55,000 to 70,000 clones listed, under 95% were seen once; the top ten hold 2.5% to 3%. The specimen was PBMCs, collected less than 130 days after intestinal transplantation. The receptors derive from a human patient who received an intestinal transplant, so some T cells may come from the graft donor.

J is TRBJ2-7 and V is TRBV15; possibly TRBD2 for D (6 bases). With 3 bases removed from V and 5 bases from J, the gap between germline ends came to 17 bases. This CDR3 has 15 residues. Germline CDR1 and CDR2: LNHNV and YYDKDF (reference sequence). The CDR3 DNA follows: TGTGCCACCAGCAGTGGGCGGGGAACCCCCAACGAGCAGTACTTC. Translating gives CATSSGRGTPNEQYF.

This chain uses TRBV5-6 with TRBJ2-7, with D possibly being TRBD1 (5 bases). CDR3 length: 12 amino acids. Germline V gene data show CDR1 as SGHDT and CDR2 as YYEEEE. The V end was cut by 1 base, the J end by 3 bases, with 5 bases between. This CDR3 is CASSLRGYEQYF. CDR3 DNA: TGTGCCAGCAGCTTGAGGGGCTACGAGCAGTACTTC.

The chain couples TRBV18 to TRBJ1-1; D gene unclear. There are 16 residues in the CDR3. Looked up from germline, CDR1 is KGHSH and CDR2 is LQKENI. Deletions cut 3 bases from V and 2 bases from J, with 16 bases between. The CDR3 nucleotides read TGTGCCAGCTCACCCTCTTTGCCCACCCAAAACACTGAAGCTTTCTTT. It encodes CASSPSLPTQNTEAFF.

CDR3 DNA sequence: TGTGCCAGCAATCCCGACGAGCAGTACTTC. This gives the protein CASNPDEQYF. The V gene is TRBV6-5, the J gene TRBJ2-7; D is unclear. The germline CDR1 and CDR2 sequences are MNHEY and SVGAGI. Between the trimmed V and J ends, which lost 7 bases and 5 bases, there was a span of 6 bases. The CDR3 is made up of 10 amino acids.

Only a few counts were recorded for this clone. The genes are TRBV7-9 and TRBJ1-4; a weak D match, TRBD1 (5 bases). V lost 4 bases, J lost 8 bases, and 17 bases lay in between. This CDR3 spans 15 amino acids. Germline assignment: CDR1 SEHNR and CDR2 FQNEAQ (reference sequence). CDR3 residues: CASSSTRRGWEKLFF. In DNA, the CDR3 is TGTGCCAGCAGCTCAACAAGGAGGGGATGGGAAAAACTGTTTTTT.

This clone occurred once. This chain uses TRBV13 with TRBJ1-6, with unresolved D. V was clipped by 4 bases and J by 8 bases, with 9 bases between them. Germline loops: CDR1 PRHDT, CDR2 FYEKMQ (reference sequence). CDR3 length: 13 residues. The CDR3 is CASSSGPYSPLHF. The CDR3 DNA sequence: TGTGCCAGCAGCTCCGGACCTTATTCACCCCTCCACTTT.

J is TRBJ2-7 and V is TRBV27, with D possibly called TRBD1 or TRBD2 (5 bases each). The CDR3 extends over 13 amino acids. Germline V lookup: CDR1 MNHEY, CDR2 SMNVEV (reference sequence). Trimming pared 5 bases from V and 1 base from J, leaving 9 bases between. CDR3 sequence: CASSMRGSYEQYF. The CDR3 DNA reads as TGTGCCAGCAGTATGAGGGGATCCTACGAGCAGTACTTC.

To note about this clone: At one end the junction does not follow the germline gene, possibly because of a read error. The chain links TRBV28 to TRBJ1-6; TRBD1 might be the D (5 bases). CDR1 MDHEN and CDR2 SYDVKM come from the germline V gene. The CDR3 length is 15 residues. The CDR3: CASSYGDWYNSPLRF. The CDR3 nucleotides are TGTGCCAGCAGTTATGGGGACTGGTATAATTCACCCCTCCGCTTT.

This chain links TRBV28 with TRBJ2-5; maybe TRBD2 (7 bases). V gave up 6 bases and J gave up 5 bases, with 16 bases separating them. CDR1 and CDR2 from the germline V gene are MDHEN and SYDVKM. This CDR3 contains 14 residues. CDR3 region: CASRLEGGPETQYF. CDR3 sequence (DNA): TGTGCCAGCAGACTTGAGGGGGGGCCGGAGACCCAGTACTTC. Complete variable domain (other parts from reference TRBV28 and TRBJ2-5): DVKVTQSSRYLVKRTGEKVFLECVQDMDHENMFWYRQDPGLGLRLIYFSYDVKMKEKGDIPEGYSVSREKKERFSLILESASTNQTSMYLCASRLEGGPETQYFGPGTRLLVL.

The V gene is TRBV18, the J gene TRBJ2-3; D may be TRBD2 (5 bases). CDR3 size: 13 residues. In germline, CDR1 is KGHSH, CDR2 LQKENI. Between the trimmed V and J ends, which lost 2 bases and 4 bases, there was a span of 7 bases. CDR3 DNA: TGTGCCAGCTCACCAGGGAGCGCAGATACGCAGTATTTT. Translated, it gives CASSPGSADTQYF.

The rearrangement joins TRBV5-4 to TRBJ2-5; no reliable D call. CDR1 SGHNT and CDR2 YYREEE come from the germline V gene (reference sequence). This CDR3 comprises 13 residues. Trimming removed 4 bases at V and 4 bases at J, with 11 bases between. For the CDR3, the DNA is TGTGCCAGCAGCGTTGACCGATCAGAGACCCAGTACTTC. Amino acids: CASSVDRSETQYF.

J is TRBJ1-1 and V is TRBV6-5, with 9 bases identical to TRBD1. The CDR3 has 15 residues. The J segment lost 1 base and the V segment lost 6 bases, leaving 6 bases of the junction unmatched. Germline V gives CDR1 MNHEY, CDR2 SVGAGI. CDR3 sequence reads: CASRLPGQGNTEAFF. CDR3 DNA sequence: TGTGCCAGCAGGTTGCCGGGACAGGGGAACACTGAAGCTTTCTTT.

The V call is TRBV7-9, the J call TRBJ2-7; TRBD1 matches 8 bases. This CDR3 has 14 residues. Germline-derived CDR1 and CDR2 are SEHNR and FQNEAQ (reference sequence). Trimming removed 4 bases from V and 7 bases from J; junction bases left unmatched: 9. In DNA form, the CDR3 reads TGTGCCAGCAGCTCCAGGACAGGGCCACTGGAGCAGTACTTC. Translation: CASSSRTGPLEQYF.

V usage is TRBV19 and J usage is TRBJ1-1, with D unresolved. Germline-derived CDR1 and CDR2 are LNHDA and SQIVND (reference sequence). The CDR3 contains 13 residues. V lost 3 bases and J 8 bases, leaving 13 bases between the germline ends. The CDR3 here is CASSMRRVGEAFF. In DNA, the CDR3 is TGTGCCAGTAGTATGCGAAGGGTTGGCGAAGCTTTCTTT.

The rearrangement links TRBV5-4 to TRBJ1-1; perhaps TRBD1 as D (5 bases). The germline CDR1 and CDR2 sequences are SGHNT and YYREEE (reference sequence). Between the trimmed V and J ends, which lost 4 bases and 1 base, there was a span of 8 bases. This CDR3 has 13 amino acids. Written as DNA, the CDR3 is TGTGCCAGCAGCCGTGGGGGGAACACTGAAGCTTTCTTT. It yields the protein CASSRGGNTEAFF.

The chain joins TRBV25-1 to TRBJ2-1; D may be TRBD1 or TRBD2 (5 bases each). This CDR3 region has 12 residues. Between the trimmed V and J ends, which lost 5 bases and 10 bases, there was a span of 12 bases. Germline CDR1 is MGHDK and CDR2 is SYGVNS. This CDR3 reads CASSYGGVEQFF. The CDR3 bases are TGTGCCAGCAGTTATGGGGGAGTCGAGCAGTTCTTC.

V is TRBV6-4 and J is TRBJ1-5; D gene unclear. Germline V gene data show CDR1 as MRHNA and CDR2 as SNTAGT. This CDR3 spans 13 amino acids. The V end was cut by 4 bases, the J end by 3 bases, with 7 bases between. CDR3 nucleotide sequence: TGTGCCAGCAGTGTTAGCGCCAATCAGCCCCAGCATTTT. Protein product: CASSVSANQPQHF.

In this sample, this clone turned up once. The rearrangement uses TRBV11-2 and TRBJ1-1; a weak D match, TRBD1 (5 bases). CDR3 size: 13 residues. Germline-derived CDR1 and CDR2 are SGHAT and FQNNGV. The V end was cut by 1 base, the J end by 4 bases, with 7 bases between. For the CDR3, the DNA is TGTGCCAGCAGCTTAGTGGGGGGCACTGAAGCTTTCTTT. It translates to CASSLVGGTEAFF.

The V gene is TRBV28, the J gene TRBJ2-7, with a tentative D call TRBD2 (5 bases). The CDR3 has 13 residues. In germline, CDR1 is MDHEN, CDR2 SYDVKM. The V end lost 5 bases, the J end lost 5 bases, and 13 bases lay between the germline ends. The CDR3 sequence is CASSKLELHEQYF. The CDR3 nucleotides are TGTGCCAGCAGTAAACTAGAGTTGCACGAGCAGTACTTC.

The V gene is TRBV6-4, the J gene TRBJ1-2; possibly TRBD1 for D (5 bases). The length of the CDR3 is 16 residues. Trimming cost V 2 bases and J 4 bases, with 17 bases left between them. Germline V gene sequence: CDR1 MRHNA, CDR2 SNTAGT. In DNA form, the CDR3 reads TGTGCCAGCAGTGACACCCACACCGGGACGGTCTATGGCTACACCTTC. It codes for CASSDTHTGTVYGYTF.

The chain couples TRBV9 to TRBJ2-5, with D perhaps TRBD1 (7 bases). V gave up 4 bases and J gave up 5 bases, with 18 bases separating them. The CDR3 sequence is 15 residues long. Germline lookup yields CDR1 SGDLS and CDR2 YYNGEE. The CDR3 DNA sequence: TGTGCCAGCAGCAAACGGGGGACAGTCCTGGAGACCCAGTACTTC. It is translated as CASSKRGTVLETQYF. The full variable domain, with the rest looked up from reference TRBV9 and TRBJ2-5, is DSGVTQTPKHLITATGQRVTLRCSPRSGDLSVYWYQQSLDQGLQFLIQYYNGEERAKGNILERFSAQQFPDLHSELNLSSLELGDSALYFCASSKRGTVLETQYFGPGTRLLVL.

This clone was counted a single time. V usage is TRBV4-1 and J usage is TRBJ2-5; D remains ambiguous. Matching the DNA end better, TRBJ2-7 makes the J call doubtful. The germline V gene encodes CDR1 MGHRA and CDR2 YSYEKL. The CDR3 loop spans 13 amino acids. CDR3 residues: CASSHRVSYEQYF. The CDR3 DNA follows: TGCGCCAGCAGCCATCGCGTATCCTACGAGCAGTACTTC.

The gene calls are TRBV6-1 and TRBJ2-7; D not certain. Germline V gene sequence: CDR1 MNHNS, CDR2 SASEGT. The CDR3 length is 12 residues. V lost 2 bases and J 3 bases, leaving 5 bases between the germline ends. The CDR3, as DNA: TGTGCCAGCAGTGAACACGGCTACGAGCAGTACTTC. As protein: CASSEHGYEQYF.